Listed here are 22 T cell receptor beta chains from one sample, sequenced in a study of OX40 agonist ivuxolimab in advanced cancers. Profiled with immunoSEQ multiplex PCR; TCRdb holds only in-frame clones, not every one. The table records some 100,000 clones, roughly 80% of them present only once. Source: CD4+ or CD8+ T cells sorted from blood, taken in a trial of the OX40 agonist ivuxolimab. These receptors all come from an adult with an advanced solid tumor such as melanoma, head and neck, liver or kidney cancer.

The chain employs TRBV15 and TRBJ1-1; D call uncertain. Germline V gene lookup returns CDR1 LNHNV and CDR2 YYDKDF (reference sequence). The CDR3 covers 13 residues. V lost 5 bases and J 4 bases, leaving 11 bases between the germline ends. The CDR3 DNA reads TGTGCCACCAGCCTCCAGGACGGCACTGAAGCTTTCTTT. This gives the protein CATSLQDGTEAFF.

CDR3: CAWSQEENQPQHF. The CDR3 nucleotides read TGTGCCTGGAGTCAGGAGGAGAATCAGCCCCAGCATTTT. This chain connects TRBV30 to TRBJ1-5; D remains ambiguous. V was trimmed by 2 bases and J by 4 bases, leaving 9 bases between them. This CDR3 is 13 amino acids long. CDR1 and CDR2 (germline): GTSNPN, SVGIG (reference sequence). Together with reference TRBV30 and TRBJ1-5, the CDR3 gives the full variable domain: SQTIHQWPATLVQPVGSPLSLECTVEGTSNPNLYWYRQAAGRGLQLLFYSVGIGQISSEVPQNLSASRPQDRQFILSSKKLLLSDSGFYLCAWSQEENQPQHFGDGTRLSIL.

The V and J genes are TRBV9 and TRBJ2-3; D ambiguous. Germline-derived CDR1 and CDR2 are SGDLS and YYNGEE. V was clipped by 0 bases and J by 2 bases, with 7 bases between them. This CDR3 spans 14 amino acids. CDR3 in amino acids: CASSVAQATDTQYF. As DNA, the CDR3 is TGTGCCAGCAGCGTAGCGCAGGCCACAGATACGCAGTATTTT.

This clone was observed a handful of times. This chain joins TRBV11-2 and TRBJ1-2; D is uncertain. The length of the CDR3 is 15 residues. The V end was cut by 2 bases, the J end by 1 base, with 11 bases between. The germline V gene has CDR1 SGHAT and CDR2 FQNNGV. For the CDR3, the DNA is TGTGCCAGCAGCTTAAATCTCGGCAATAACTATGGCTACACCTTC. This gives the protein CASSLNLGNNYGYTF.

The gene calls are TRBV6-5 and TRBJ1-2; 8 nucleotides match TRBD1. The germline gives CDR1 MNHEY, CDR2 SVGAGI. The V segment lost 4 bases and the J segment 6 bases; nucleotides outside the gene matches: 10. The CDR3 runs to 15 residues. The CDR3 DNA is TGTGCCAGCAGTTCCCCCAGGGGGCGCTGGGATGGCTACACCTTC. It encodes CASSSPRGRWDGYTF.

The genes are TRBV10-2 and TRBJ2-6; 10 bases match TRBD1. V was pared by 6 bases and J by 0 bases, with 8 bases of the junction left unmatched. Germline CDR1 WSHSY, CDR2 SAAADI. This CDR3 region has 18 residues. The CDR3 is CASRAGTGVGSGANVLTF. DNA for the CDR3: TGCGCCAGCAGGGCCGGGACAGGGGTGGGCTCTGGGGCCAACGTCCTGACTTTC.

This clone was seen ten or more times. The chain joins TRBV7-3 to TRBJ2-1, with D perhaps given as TRBD1 or TRBD2 (5 bases each). V lost 5 bases and J 7 bases, leaving 18 bases between the germline ends. This CDR3 has 15 amino acids. Germline V gene sequence: CDR1 SGHTA, CDR2 FQGTGA. The CDR3 loop reads CASSASRGRRNEQFF. The CDR3 DNA is TGTGCCAGCAGCGCCTCGAGGGGACGTAGGAATGAGCAGTTCTTC.

The chain combines TRBV18 with TRBJ2-1, with D uncertain. CDR3 length equals 14 residues. The V gene lost 1 base and the J gene lost 0 bases, with 4 bases spanning the gap. Germline V lookup: CDR1 KGHSH, CDR2 LQKENI. The CDR3 region has the DNA TGTGCCAGCTCACCACAGGGCTCCTACAATGAGCAGTTCTTC. It translates to CASSPQGSYNEQFF.

The J gene is TRBJ2-7, the V gene TRBV5-4, with 8 positions matching TRBD2. This CDR3 region has 16 residues. Germline trimming cut 5 bases from V and 2 bases from J; bases unmatched to any gene: 12. Germline CDR1 is SGHNT and CDR2 is YYREEE (reference sequence). The CDR3 DNA reads as TGTGCCAGCAGTCCCGGAGGCGGGGGGAGCACCTACGAGCAGTACGTC. This gives the protein CASSPGGGGSTYEQYV.

The chain recombines TRBV10-3 with TRBJ1-5; no clear D. In germline, CDR1 is ENHRY, CDR2 SYGVKD. V was pared by 3 bases and J by 3 bases, with 9 bases between. The CDR3 runs to 14 residues. The CDR3 region is CAISEKGFNQPQHF. The CDR3, as DNA: TGTGCCATCAGTGAAAAGGGTTTCAATCAGCCCCAGCATTTT.

The V gene is TRBV28, the J gene TRBJ1-1; D is unresolved. V dropped 3 bases and J dropped 4 bases, with 9 bases sitting between them. This CDR3 is 13 amino acids long. CDR1 MDHEN and CDR2 SYDVKM come from the germline V gene. The CDR3 is CASSFTGFTEAFF. In DNA form, the CDR3 reads TGTGCCAGCAGTTTTACGGGATTCACTGAAGCTTTCTTT.

The gene calls are TRBV19 and TRBJ2-1; 11 bases align to TRBD2. V trimming: 6 bases; J trimming: 7 bases; junction bases outside the gene matches: 8. Germline CDR1 is LNHDA and CDR2 is SQIVND (reference sequence). This CDR3 region has 15 residues. For the CDR3, the DNA is TGTGCCAGTAGCCTTAGCGGGGGGGAAGGGAATGAGCAGTTCTTC. Residues: CASSLSGGEGNEQFF.

This clone showed up just once. The chain couples TRBV7-9 to TRBJ2-3; D possibly uses TRBD1 or TRBD2 (6 bases each). Trimming stripped 4 bases from V and 0 bases from J, with 17 bases between. This CDR3 is built from 17 residues. From germline, CDR1 is SEHNR and CDR2 FQNEAQ (reference sequence). CDR3 sequence reads: CASSSSPGAGSTDTQYF. CDR3 sequence (DNA): TGTGCCAGCAGCTCCTCTCCGGGGGCAGGGAGCACAGATACGCAGTATTTT.

Worth noting for this clone: An end of the junction differs from the germline gene, which may be a read error. The chain joins TRBV5-1 to TRBJ2-5; no firm D call. The germline V gene has CDR1 SGHRS and CDR2 YFSETQ. The CDR3 has 14 residues. As DNA, the CDR3 is TGCGCCAGCAGCTTCGGCAGGACGTCAGAGGCCCAGTACTTC. It specifies CASSFGRTSEAQYF.

This sequence joins TRBV6-5 and TRBJ1-1, with TRBD1 as a possible D gene (6 bases). This CDR3 contains 15 residues. Germline values: CDR1 MNHEY, CDR2 SVGAGI. The V end lost 4 bases, the J end lost 7 bases, and 19 bases lay between the germline ends. CDR3 DNA sequence: TGTGCCAGCAGTTTTTCAGGGGCCATGGGTGATGAAGCTTTCTTT. Amino acid sequence: CASSFSGAMGDEAFF.

This rearrangement joins TRBV4-1 to TRBJ2-2, with D possibly matching TRBD1 (5 bases). The CDR3 sequence is 15 residues long. Germline lookup yields CDR1 MGHRA and CDR2 YSYEKL. Trimming cost V 5 bases and J 2 bases, with 12 bases left between them. The CDR3, as DNA: TGCGCCAGCAGCTTTCAGACAGAAAACACCGGGGAGCTGTTTTTT. Amino acid sequence: CASSFQTENTGELFF.

The V call is TRBV4-1, the J call TRBJ1-1; possibly TRBD1 for D (5 bases). Trimming pared 0 bases from V and 5 bases from J, leaving 19 bases between. Germline V gene sequence: CDR1 MGHRA, CDR2 YSYEKL. The length of the CDR3 is 17 residues. The CDR3, as DNA: TGCGCCAGCAGCCAAGATCCCCGGGGGAGGGGAAAAACTGAAGCTTTCTTT. It translates to CASSQDPRGRGKTEAFF.

This clone was counted between two and nine times. The chain is built from TRBV11-3 and TRBJ1-5, with D maybe TRBD1 (5 bases). This CDR3 has 15 amino acids. Germline loops: CDR1 SGHNT, CDR2 YENEEA. The V gene lost 5 bases and the J gene lost 3 bases, with 14 bases spanning the gap. The CDR3 nucleotides read TGTGCCAGCAGCCTTAGGCAGGGTTCCAATCAGCCCCAGCATTTT. As protein: CASSLRQGSNQPQHF.

The chain recombines TRBV6-5 with TRBJ1-1; 8 bases map to TRBD1. The CDR3 spans 16 residues. J was trimmed by 0 bases and V by 2 bases; bases with no gene match: 5. Germline V lookup: CDR1 MNHEY, CDR2 SVGAGI. The CDR3 region is CASSYGVGQVNTEAFF. CDR3 DNA sequence: TGTGCCAGCAGTTACGGGGTGGGACAGGTGAACACTGAAGCTTTCTTT.

This clone was detected once. The V and J genes are TRBV4-2 and TRBJ2-1; D gene ambiguous. Germline CDR1 is LGHNA and CDR2 is YNFKEQ. This CDR3 region has 14 residues. V lost 1 base and J 7 bases, leaving 11 bases between the germline ends. The CDR3 spells CASSQGRARNEQFF. CDR3 bases: TGTGCCAGCAGCCAAGGTCGGGCCAGGAATGAGCAGTTCTTC.

This chain connects TRBV14 to TRBJ1-1; no firm D call. Looked up from germline, CDR1 is SGHDN and CDR2 is FVKESK. V lost 4 bases to trimming and J lost 3 bases, with 9 bases between them. The CDR3 length is 13 residues. The CDR3 nucleotides read TGTGCCAGCAGCCCTCGGATCCACACTGAAGCTTTCTTT. This translates into CASSPRIHTEAFF.

V gene TRBV7-2 combines with J gene TRBJ1-1; D unclear. V was trimmed by 5 bases and J by 4 bases, leaving 11 bases between them. CDR1 and CDR2 from the germline V gene are SGHTA and FQGNSA. CDR3 length: 13 amino acids. CDR3 in amino acids: CASSQNMGTEAFF. In nucleotides, the CDR3 is TGTGCCAGCAGCCAAAACATGGGCACTGAAGCTTTCTTT.